This T cell receptor (beta chain) was captured in a study of T cell changes during pregnancy in multiple sclerosis. Method: immunoSEQ multiplex PCR; TCRdb's copy keeps in-frame clones and lacks some. The sample includes approximately 46,000 clones, 90% of them seen just once. Germline V lookup: CDR1 SGHTA, CDR2 FQGNSA. The V gene end was trimmed by 7 bases and the J gene end by 3 bases; junction bases not matched to a gene: 9. The CDR3 covers 14 residues. The receptor was isolated from a female donor in good health, enrolled as a control in a pregnancy study. The sequenced sample was peripheral blood, obtained after pregnancy. J is TRBJ2-7 and V is TRBV7-2; TRBD2 aligns across 7 bases. The CDR3 DNA follows: TGTGCCAGCACCCTCGGGGGGACCGGCTACGAGCAGTACTTC. Translated: CASTLGGTGYEQYF. Looking up the rest from reference TRBV7-2 and TRBJ2-7 gives the full variable domain: GAGVSQSPSNKVTEKGKDVELRCDPISGHTALYWYRQSLGQGLEFLIYFQGNSAPDKSGLPSDRFSAERTGGSVSTLTIQRTQQEDSAVYLCASTLGGTGYEQYFGPGTRLTVT.